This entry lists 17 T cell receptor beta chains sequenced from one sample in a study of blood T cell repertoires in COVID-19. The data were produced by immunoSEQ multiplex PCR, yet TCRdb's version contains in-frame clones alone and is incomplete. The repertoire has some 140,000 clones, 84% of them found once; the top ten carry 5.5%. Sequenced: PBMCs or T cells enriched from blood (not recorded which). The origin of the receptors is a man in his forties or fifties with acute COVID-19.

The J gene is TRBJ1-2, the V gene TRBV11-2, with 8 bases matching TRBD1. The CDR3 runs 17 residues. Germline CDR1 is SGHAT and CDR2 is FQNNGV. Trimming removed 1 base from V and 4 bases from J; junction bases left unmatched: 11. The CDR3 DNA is TGTGCCAGCAGCTTAGCCGCTGGCGCGGGACAGGTCTATGGCTACACCTTC. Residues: CASSLAAGAGQVYGYTF. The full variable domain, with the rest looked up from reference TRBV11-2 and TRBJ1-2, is EAGVAQSPRYKIIEKRQSVAFWCNPISGHATLYWYQQILGQGPKLLIQFQNNGVVDDSQLPKDRFSAERLKGVDSTLKIQPAKLEDSAVYLCASSLAAGAGQVYGYTFGSGTRLTVV.

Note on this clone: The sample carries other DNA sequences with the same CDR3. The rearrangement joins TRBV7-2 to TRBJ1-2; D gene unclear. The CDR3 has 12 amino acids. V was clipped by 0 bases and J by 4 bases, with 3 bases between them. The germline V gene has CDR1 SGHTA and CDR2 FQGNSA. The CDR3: CASSLARYGYTF. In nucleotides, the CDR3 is TGTGCCAGCAGCTTAGCTCGCTATGGCTACACCTTC. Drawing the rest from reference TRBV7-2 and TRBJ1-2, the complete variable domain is GAGVSQSPSNKVTEKGKDVELRCDPISGHTALYWYRQSLGQGLEFLIYFQGNSAPDKSGLPSDRFSAERTGGSVSTLTIQRTQQEDSAVYLCASSLARYGYTFGSGTRLTVV.

CDR3 nucleotides: TGTGCCAGCAGCTGGACTAGAATCAATGAGCAGTTCTTC. Amino acids: CASSWTRINEQFF. V is TRBV28 and J is TRBJ2-1; 7 bases align to TRBD2. This CDR3 is built from 13 residues. Germline V gives CDR1 MDHEN, CDR2 SYDVKM. J gave up 6 bases and V 6 bases, and 5 bases lay outside the gene matches.

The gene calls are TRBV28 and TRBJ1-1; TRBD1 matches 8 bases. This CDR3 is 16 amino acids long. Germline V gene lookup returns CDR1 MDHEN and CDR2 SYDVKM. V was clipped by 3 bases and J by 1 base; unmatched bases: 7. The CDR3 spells CASSLLLGTGNTEAFF. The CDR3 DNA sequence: TGTGCCAGCAGTTTGCTCTTAGGGACAGGGAACACTGAAGCTTTCTTT.

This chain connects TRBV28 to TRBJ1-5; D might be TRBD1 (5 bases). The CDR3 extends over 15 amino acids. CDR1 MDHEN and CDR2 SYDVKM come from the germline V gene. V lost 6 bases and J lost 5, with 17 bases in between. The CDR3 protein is CASRTPGGDYQPQHF. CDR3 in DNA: TGTGCCAGCAGGACCCCGGGCGGGGACTATCAGCCCCAGCATTTT.

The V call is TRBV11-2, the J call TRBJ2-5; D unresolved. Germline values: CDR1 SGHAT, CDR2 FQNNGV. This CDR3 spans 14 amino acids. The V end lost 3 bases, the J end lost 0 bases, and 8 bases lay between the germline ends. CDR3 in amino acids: CASSFEQHQETQYF. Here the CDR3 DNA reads TGTGCCAGCAGCTTTGAACAGCACCAAGAGACCCAGTACTTC. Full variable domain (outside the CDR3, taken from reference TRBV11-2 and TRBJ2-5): EAGVAQSPRYKIIEKRQSVAFWCNPISGHATLYWYQQILGQGPKLLIQFQNNGVVDDSQLPKDRFSAERLKGVDSTLKIQPAKLEDSAVYLCASSFEQHQETQYFGPGTRLLVL.

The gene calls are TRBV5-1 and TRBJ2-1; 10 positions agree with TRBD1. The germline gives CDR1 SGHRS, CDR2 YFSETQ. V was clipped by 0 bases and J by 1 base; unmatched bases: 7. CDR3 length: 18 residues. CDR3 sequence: CASSLVGQGYGSYNEQFF. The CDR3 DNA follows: TGCGCCAGCAGCTTGGTGGGACAGGGGTACGGGTCCTACAATGAGCAGTTCTTC.

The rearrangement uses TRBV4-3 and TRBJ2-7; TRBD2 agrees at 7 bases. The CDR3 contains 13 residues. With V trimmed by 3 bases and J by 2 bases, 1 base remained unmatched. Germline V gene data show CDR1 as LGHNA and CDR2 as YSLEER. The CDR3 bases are TGCGCCAGCAGCCAGAGCGGGGCCTACGAGCAGTACTTC. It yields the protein CASSQSGAYEQYF.

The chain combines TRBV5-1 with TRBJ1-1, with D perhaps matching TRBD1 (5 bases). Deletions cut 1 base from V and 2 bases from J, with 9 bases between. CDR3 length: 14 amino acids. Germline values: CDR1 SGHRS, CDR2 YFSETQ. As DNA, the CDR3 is TGCGCCAGCAGCTTGCAGGGAACTAACACTGAAGCTTTCTTT. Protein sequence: CASSLQGTNTEAFF.

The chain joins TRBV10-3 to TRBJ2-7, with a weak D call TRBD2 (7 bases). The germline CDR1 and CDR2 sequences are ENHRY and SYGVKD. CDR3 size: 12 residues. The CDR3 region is CASGGNTYEQYF. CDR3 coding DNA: TGTGCGTCGGGGGGCAATACCTACGAGCAGTACTTC.

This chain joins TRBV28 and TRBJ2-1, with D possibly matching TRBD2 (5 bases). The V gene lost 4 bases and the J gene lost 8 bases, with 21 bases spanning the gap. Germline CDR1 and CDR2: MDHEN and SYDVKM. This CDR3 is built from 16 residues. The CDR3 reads CASSSPRDLGRDEQFF. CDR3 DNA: TGTGCCAGCAGTTCCCCCCGGGATTTAGGTCGTGATGAGCAGTTCTTC.

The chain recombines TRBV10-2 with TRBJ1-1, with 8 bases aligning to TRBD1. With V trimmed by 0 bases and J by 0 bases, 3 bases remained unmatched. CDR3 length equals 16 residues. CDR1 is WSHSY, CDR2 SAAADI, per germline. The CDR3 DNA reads TGCGCCAGCAGTGAGTCCAGGGGGCCCTTGAACACTGAAGCTTTCTTT. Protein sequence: CASSESRGPLNTEAFF.

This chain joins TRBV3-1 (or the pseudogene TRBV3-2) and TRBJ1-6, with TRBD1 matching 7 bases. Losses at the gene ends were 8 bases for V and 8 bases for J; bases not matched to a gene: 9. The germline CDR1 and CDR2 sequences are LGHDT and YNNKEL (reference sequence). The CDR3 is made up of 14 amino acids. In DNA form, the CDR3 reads TGTGCCAGCCCAAACCGGGACAGATATTCACCCCTCCACTTT. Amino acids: CASPNRDRYSPLHF.

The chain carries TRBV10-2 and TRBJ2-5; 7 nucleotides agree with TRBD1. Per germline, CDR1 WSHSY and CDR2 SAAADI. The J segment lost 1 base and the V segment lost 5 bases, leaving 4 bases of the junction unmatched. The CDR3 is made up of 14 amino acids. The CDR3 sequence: CASSPGQSQETQYF. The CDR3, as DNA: TGCGCCAGCAGTCCGGGACAGAGCCAAGAGACCCAGTACTTC.

The CDR3 DNA reads TGCGCCAGCAGGTTAACAGGGGGCGGCACTGAAGCTTTCTTT. Translated, it gives CASRLTGGGTEAFF. The V call is TRBV10-2, the J call TRBJ1-1; 9 bases are a match to TRBD1. The ends lost 6 bases at V and 4 bases at J; junction bases unmatched: 6. This CDR3 contains 14 residues. Germline V CDR1 and CDR2: WSHSY, SAAADI.

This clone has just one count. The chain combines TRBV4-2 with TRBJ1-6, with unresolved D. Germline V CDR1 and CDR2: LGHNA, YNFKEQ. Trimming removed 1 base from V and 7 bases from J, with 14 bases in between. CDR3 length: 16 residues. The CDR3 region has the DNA TGTGCCAGCAGCCAAGTCCTGGGTTCGGGAAATTCACCCCTCCACTTT. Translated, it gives CASSQVLGSGNSPLHF.

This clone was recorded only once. CDR3 nucleotides: TGTGCCATCAGTGAGTCGAGACGGGGTGAACTAGCGGACCACAATGAGCAGTTCTTC. Its protein product is CAISESRRGELADHNEQFF. This chain connects TRBV10-3 to TRBJ2-1; 8 bases are shared with TRBD2. V was clipped by 0 bases and J by 5 bases; unmatched bases: 15. CDR3 size: 19 residues. CDR1 is ENHRY and CDR2 is SYGVKD in the germline V gene.